The next 12 T cell receptor beta chains were all read from a single sample in a study of blood T cell repertoires in COVID-19. Some clones are missing from TCRdb's copy, which holds only in-frame ones; the method was immunoSEQ multiplex PCR. Of about 40,000 clones detected, approximately 82% appear once; the ten largest clones hold less than 5%. The sample consisted of peripheral blood. These receptor sequences come from a woman in her 70s with acute or convalescent COVID-19.

The chain links TRBV3-1 (or the pseudogene TRBV3-2) to TRBJ2-4, with 7 nucleotides matching TRBD1. The CDR3 sequence is 14 residues long. V trimming: 2 bases; J trimming: 4 bases; junction bases outside the gene matches: 2. Germline-derived CDR1 and CDR2 are LGHDT and YNNKEL (reference sequence). CDR3 coding DNA: TGTGCCAGCAGCCAAATGGGACAGAAAAACATTCAGTACTTC. Translation: CASSQMGQKNIQYF.

This rearrangement joins TRBV25-1 to TRBJ2-5, with TRBD2 matching 15 bases. The CDR3 spans 17 residues. The V and J ends lost 8 bases and 0 bases, in that order; junction bases with no gene match: 7. CDR1 and CDR2 from the germline V gene are MGHDK and SYGVNS. The CDR3 region has the DNA TGTGCCAGCGGGAGGACTAGCGGGAGGGCCCACCAAGAGACCCAGTACTTC. Protein sequence: CASGRTSGRAHQETQYF.

This clone was seen a handful of times. J is TRBJ2-7 and V is TRBV27; D gene unclear. Germline values: CDR1 MNHEY, CDR2 SMNVEV (reference sequence). V lost 6 bases, J lost 3 bases, and 12 bases lay in between. The CDR3 contains 13 residues. This CDR3 is CASRPSGSYEQYF. CDR3 in DNA: TGTGCCAGCAGGCCAAGTGGCAGCTACGAGCAGTACTTC.

The CDR3 DNA reads as TGTGCCAGCAGTTACAGGGGGAACACTGAAGCTTTCTTT. Translating gives CASSYRGNTEAFF. The chain has TRBV6-6 and TRBJ1-1; D may be TRBD1 (5 bases). The CDR3 sequence is 13 residues long. CDR1 MNHNY and CDR2 SVGAGI come from the germline V gene (reference sequence). V shed 2 bases and J shed 1 base, with 5 bases lying between them.

J is TRBJ2-1 and V is TRBV6-4; TRBD2 matches at 10 bases. The CDR3 is 15 amino acids. Germline trimming cut 0 bases from V and 4 bases from J; bases unmatched to any gene: 0. Germline lookup yields CDR1 MRHNA and CDR2 SNTAGT. The CDR3 reads CASSDSTSGYNEQFF. CDR3 coding DNA: TGTGCCAGCAGTGACTCGACTAGCGGGTACAATGAGCAGTTCTTC.

V is TRBV6-5 and J is TRBJ2-4, with TRBD1 matching 9 bases. V shed 0 bases, J shed 8 bases, and the junction held 8 bases outside the gene matches. This CDR3 contains 16 residues. Germline lookup yields CDR1 MNHEY and CDR2 SVGAGI. The DNA for the CDR3 is TGTGCCAGCAGTTACTCGGGACAGGGCGGTTCGGACATTCAGTACTTC. Translation gives CASSYSGQGGSDIQYF.

This rearrangement joins TRBV2 to TRBJ2-3; 13 bases agree with TRBD2. The CDR3 has 16 residues. Losses at the gene ends were 5 bases for V and 4 bases for J; bases not matched to a gene: 6. Germline lookup yields CDR1 SNHLY and CDR2 FYNNEI. The CDR3 DNA reads TGTGCCAGCAGTCTCGGACTAGCGGGAGCGTCAGATACGCAGTATTTT. This codes for CASSLGLAGASDTQYF.

The chain joins TRBV4-2 to TRBJ2-7; possible D gene TRBD2, 6 bases. This CDR3 region has 16 residues. From germline, CDR1 is LGHNA and CDR2 YNFKEQ. The V gene lost 0 bases and the J gene lost 0 bases, with 12 bases spanning the gap. In DNA, the CDR3 is TGTGCCAGCAGCCAAGAGGGACGGGAGAGCTCCTACGAGCAGTACTTC. It translates to CASSQEGRESSYEQYF.

V is TRBV12-5 and J is TRBJ1-2; possibly TRBD1 for D (6 bases). Deletions cut 3 bases from V and 4 bases from J, with 9 bases between. Germline CDR1 is LGHNT and CDR2 is FRNRAP. The CDR3 spans 13 residues. CDR3 region: CASGFQGPYGYTF. The CDR3 nucleotides are TGTGCTAGTGGTTTCCAGGGGCCCTATGGCTACACCTTC.

The rearrangement links TRBV28 to TRBJ1-4; 8 bases align to TRBD1. The CDR3 runs to 15 residues. CDR1 MDHEN and CDR2 SYDVKM come from the germline V gene. The junction had 5 bases not matched to a gene; V was cut back by 4 bases and J by 4 bases. The CDR3: CASSSADRGNEKLFF. CDR3 nucleotide sequence: TGTGCCAGCAGTTCGGCCGACAGGGGTAATGAAAAACTGTTTTTT.

In regard to this clone: At one end, the junction sequence differs from germline, possibly due to a read error. V gene TRBV7-7 combines with J gene TRBJ1-3; no clear D. The CDR3 contains 16 residues. Germline V CDR1 and CDR2: SSHAT, FNYEAQ (reference sequence). CDR3 loop: CASSIIRIASGETIYF. The CDR3 bases are TGTGCTAGCAGCATAATACGAATAGCTTCTGGAGAGACCATATATTTT.

The chain combines TRBV4-2 with TRBJ2-1, with 8 bases fitting TRBD2. Trimming cost V 2 bases and J 9 bases; bases outside gene matches: 24. Germline-derived CDR1 and CDR2 are LGHNA and YNFKEQ. The CDR3 spans 20 residues. The CDR3 here is CASSQPRRPGLGDLVGEQFF. CDR3 nucleotide sequence: TGTGCCAGCAGCCAACCCCGGCGTCCGGGACTAGGCGATTTAGTGGGTGAGCAGTTCTTC.